Listed below are T cell receptor beta chains from one sample, sequenced in a study of T cells after yellow fever vaccination. TCRdb ran MiXCR on the 5' RACE reads and lists one entry per CDR3 protein. The table records a few hundred thousand distinct CDR3 sequences, roughly 8.7% of them present only once. The material was PBMCs, obtained on the day of the first yellow fever vaccination. The receptors here all came from a man aged 18 to 30 who received the YFV17D yellow fever vaccine. The CDR3 runs from the conserved cysteine through the conserved F or W. D genes are given only for firm matches. Only some rows state a clone size, as once, few, many or a class for expanded clones.

D,J,size,V,DNA,CDR3
NA,TRBJ2-7,NA,TRBV3-1,TGTGCCAGCAGCCATCCCTACCGGGACCGCTACGAGCAGTACTTC,CASSHPYRDRYEQYF
TRBD1,TRBJ1-1,NA,TRBV6-2/TRBV6-3,TGTGCCAGCAGTCAGGGGGCGCGAGAAGCTTTCTTT,CASSQGAREAFF
TRBD1,TRBJ2-5,NA,TRBV18,TGTGCCAGCTCACGGACAGGCGCGGAGACCCAGTACTTC,CASSRTGAETQYF
NA,TRBJ1-1,few,TRBV30,TGTGCCTGGAGTGTTGGTATGAACACTGAAGCTTTCTTT,CAWSVGMNTEAFF
NA,TRBJ2-7,few,TRBV19,TGTGCCAGCGGGACAAGAAATTTCTACGAGCAGTACTTC,CASGTRNFYEQYF
TRBD2,TRBJ2-3,few,TRBV5-1,TGCGCCAGCAGCTTGGTTGGTAGCGGGGGGTCAGATACGCAGTATTTT,CASSLVGSGGSDTQYF
NA,TRBJ2-7,many,TRBV3-1,TGTGCCAGCAGCCTCGAGACAGCTAACTACGAGCAGTACTTC,CASSLETANYEQYF
NA,TRBJ2-3,NA,TRBV2,TGTGCCAGCAGTCGGGACCGATACACAGATACGCAGTATTTT,CASSRDRYTDTQYF
TRBD2,TRBJ2-1,many,TRBV12-3/TRBV12-4,TGTGCCAGCAGTTTGGCTAGCGGGTGGGGCCGTAGGTTCTTC,CASSLASGWGRRFF
TRBD1,TRBJ2-7,many,TRBV9,TGTGCCAGCAGCGTAGGGTCAGGGGGCCCCTCCTACGAGCAGTACTTC,CASSVGSGGPSYEQYF
NA,TRBJ2-3,NA,TRBV29-1,TGCAGCGGGAGCGTTACCCGCACAGATACGCAGTATTTT,CSGSVTRTDTQYF
NA,TRBJ1-4,few,TRBV11-1,TGTGCCAGCAGCTTAAGGTGGGAAAAGGAAAAACTGTTTTTT,CASSLRWEKEKLFF
TRBD2,TRBJ2-1,many,TRBV7-2,TGTGCCAGCAGCTTAGGTGGGACTAGCGGGGCCATTGAGCAGTTCTTC,CASSLGGTSGAIEQFF
NA,TRBJ1-1,few,TRBV27,TGTGCCAGGTACAGGATTATGCCTGAAGCTTTCTTT,CARYRIMPEAFF
NA,TRBJ1-2,few,TRBV29-1,TGCAGCGTTGGACACCAACTCTATGGCTACACCTTC,CSVGHQLYGYTF
NA,TRBJ2-1,few,TRBV5-1,TGCGCCAGCAGCTTTAGTGTAAATGAGCAGTTCTTC,CASSFSVNEQFF
NA,TRBJ1-2,few,TRBV5-6,TGTGCCAGCAGCTTGGAAGCAGGGGACTATGGCTACACCTTC,CASSLEAGDYGYTF
NA,TRBJ2-2,few,TRBV30,TGTGCCTGGAGTTTCACAGCCACCGGGGAGCTGTTTTTT,CAWSFTATGELFF
NA,TRBJ1-1,NA,TRBV4-1,TGCGCCAGCAGCCAAGTCGCCCGGGGGCCCACTGAAGCTTTCTTT,CASSQVARGPTEAFF
TRBD2,TRBJ2-5,few,TRBV13,TGTGCCAGCCTCGCGAGGACTAGCGGGTTCATGCAAGAGACCCAGTACTTC,CASLARTSGFMQETQYF
NA,TRBJ2-3,many,TRBV5-1,TGCGCCAGCAGCTTGGTCCTACAGATAAGCACGGGAGATACGCAGTATTTT,CASSLVLQISTGDTQYF
NA,TRBJ2-1,NA,TRBV7-9,TGTGCCAGCAGCTTACCAGGGGGGGCCTACAATGAGCAGTTCTTC,CASSLPGGAYNEQFF
NA,TRBJ1-3,NA,TRBV6-2/TRBV6-3,TGTGCCGGCCGAGTCGCAGCTGGAAACACCATATATTTT,CAGRVAAGNTIYF
NA,TRBJ1-2,NA,TRBV5-6,TGTGCCAGCAGCTTGGAACGAGGCAACTATGGCTACACCTTC,CASSLERGNYGYTF
NA,TRBJ2-7,few,TRBV7-2,TGTGCCAGCAGCTTTCCGGGGAGTCCCTACGAGCAGTACTTC,CASSFPGSPYEQYF
NA,TRBJ2-6,few,TRBV21-1,TGTGCCAGCAGCAATGGACAACCCGATTCTGGGGCCAACGTCCTGACTTTC,CASSNGQPDSGANVLTF
TRBD1,TRBJ2-3,NA,TRBV12-3/TRBV12-4,TGTGCCAGCAGTCTTACAGGGGATTCAGATACGCAGTATTTT,CASSLTGDSDTQYF
NA,TRBJ2-3,few,TRBV7-2,TGTGCCAGCAGGAGGGAAAGCACAGATACGCAGTATTTT,CASRRESTDTQYF
NA,TRBJ2-5,few,TRBV20-1,TGCAGTGCTTGGCGAGAGACCCAGTACTTC,CSAWRETQYF
NA,TRBJ2-7,few,TRBV20-1,TGCAGTGCTAGAAACCCCCGGGGCAGAGACTACGAGCAGTACTTC,CSARNPRGRDYEQYF
NA,TRBJ1-4,NA,TRBV7-9,TGTGCCTACGACTTATCGCAGTCTACACTGTTTTTT,CAYDLSQSTLFF
NA,TRBJ1-1,NA,TRBV4-2,TGTGCCAGCAGCCAAAATCCCACGGTGGGCCACACTGAAGCTTTCTTT,CASSQNPTVGHTEAFF
NA,TRBJ2-3,few,TRBV12-3/TRBV12-4,TGTGCCAGCAGTTTTCAAAGCGGTTACCGAGATACGCAGTATTTT,CASSFQSGYRDTQYF
TRBD1,TRBJ1-1,NA,TRBV5-8,TGTCCCAGCCGCCTGGGCTACAGGGGGAGGTACACTGAAGCTTTCTTT,CPSRLGYRGRYTEAFF
NA,TRBJ2-3,NA,TRBV4-1,TGCGCCAGCAGCCAAGAAATTAGCACAGATACGCAGTATTTT,CASSQEISTDTQYF
TRBD2,TRBJ2-1,NA,TRBV4-1,TGCGCCAGCAGCCAATTAGCGGGGGCGGGTTACAATGAGCAGTTCTTC,CASSQLAGAGYNEQFF
TRBD2,TRBJ2-7,NA,TRBV29-1,TGCAGCGTTGGGATTGGCGGGGGCTACGAGCAGTACTTC,CSVGIGGGYEQYF
TRBD2,TRBJ2-5,NA,TRBV20-1,TGCAGTGCTCGAAGGAGCGGGGGGAGGGAGACCCAGTACTTC,CSARRSGGRETQYF
NA,TRBJ1-2,few,TRBV6-1,TGTGCCAGCAGTGAAGGTGGGGGCTATGGCTACACCTTC,CASSEGGGYGYTF
NA,TRBJ1-5,NA,TRBV20-1,TGCAGTGCTAGATTAGTAGGTAGCAATCAGCCCCAGCATTTT,CSARLVGSNQPQHF
TRBD1,TRBJ2-7,NA,TRBV19,TGTGCCAGTAGTATATCAGGGGGCGCGTCCTACGAGCAGTACTTC,CASSISGGASYEQYF
NA,TRBJ1-6,NA,TRBV10-3,TGTGCCATCAGACCCAGGGGAAACTCACCCCTCCACTTT,CAIRPRGNSPLHF
NA,TRBJ1-1,many,TRBV5-1,TGCGCCAGCAGCTTGCAACGGAACACTGAAGCTTTCTTT,CASSLQRNTEAFF
NA,TRBJ1-5,NA,TRBV9,TGTGCCAGCAGCATCGGGGAGGGCCCCAATCAGCCCCAGCATTTT,CASSIGEGPNQPQHF
NA,TRBJ2-1,few,TRBV20-1,TGCAGTGCTAGAAGCGGCAGCCTGGTGGGAAACTCCTACAATGAGCAGTTCTTC,CSARSGSLVGNSYNEQFF